Listed below are T cell receptor beta chains from one sample, sequenced in a study of blood T cell repertoires in COVID-19. Clones were read by immunoSEQ multiplex PCR, and TCRdb kept only the in-frame ones, dropping some. Of almost 350,000 clones in the sample, roughly nine tenths are singletons; the top ten hold roughly 4%. Sequencing was performed on peripheral blood. These receptors came from a woman in her fifties or sixties with COVID-19, enrolled during active disease. Both conserved end residues are part of each CDR3. The order of the fields is J gene, V gene, D gene, clone size, CDR3 DNA, CDR3 protein. D genes are given only for firm matches. Size is stated for part of the rows, as once, few or many counts, or as a class when the clone is expanded.

TRBJ1-5 | TRBV7-9 | . | few | TGTGCCAGCAGCTTAGGGTACGGTCAGCCCCAGCATTTT | CASSLGYGQPQHF
TRBJ1-5 | TRBV28 | . | . | TGTGCCAGCAGTTTATCTCTGGTCGGGGATCGCAATCAGCCCCAGCATTTT | CASSLSLVGDRNQPQHF
TRBJ1-1 | TRBV5-1 | TRBD1 | . | TGCGCCAGCAGCTGGGGGACAGGGAACACTGAAGCTTTCTTT | CASSWGTGNTEAFF
TRBJ1-6 | TRBV2 | . | . | TGTGCCAGCAGTAGACTCCCCCAGCGTTCACCCCTCCACTTT | CASSRLPQRSPLHF
TRBJ2-1 | TRBV20-1 | . | . | TGCAGTGCCTATAGGGGTAATGAGCAGTTCTTC | CSAYRGNEQFF
TRBJ2-5 | TRBV3-1/TRBV3-2 | . | . | TGTGCCAGCAGCCAAGAGATGAGACAAGAGACCCAGTACTTC | CASSQEMRQETQYF
TRBJ2-1 | TRBV15 | . | . | TGTGCCACCAGCAGAGATAGGGGAACCTACAATGAGCAGTTCTTC | CATSRDRGTYNEQFF
TRBJ2-5 | TRBV30 | . | . | TGTGCCTGGAGTGTACAGGGTCGGTTCCAGTACTTC | CAWSVQGRFQYF
TRBJ1-2 | TRBV30 | TRBD1 | once | TGTGCCCAACCAACCGGGACAGGTGGCTACACCTTC | CAQPTGTGGYTF
TRBJ2-2 | TRBV3-1/TRBV3-2 | . | . | TGTGCCAGCAGCCAAGATGGGTATACAGGCACCGGGGAGCTGTTTTTT | CASSQDGYTGTGELFF
TRBJ1-4 | TRBV21-1 | . | . | TGTGCCGGCAGGGACAGGGGAGTAGGGAAACTGTTTTTT | CAGRDRGVGKLFF
TRBJ1-6 | TRBV5-1 | . | . | TGCGCCAGCAGCTTGGACTGGAGCTCCTATAATTCACCCCTCCACTTT | CASSLDWSSYNSPLHF
TRBJ1-2 | TRBV12-3/TRBV12-4 | TRBD1 | . | TGTGCCAGCGGGACAGGGCATGGCTACACCTTC | CASGTGHGYTF
TRBJ1-3 | TRBV9 | TRBD1 | . | TGTGCCAGCAGCTCCCCCCCGGGACAGGCCGGCTCTGGAAACACCATATATTTT | CASSSPPGQAGSGNTIYF
TRBJ2-7 | TRBV7-9 | . | once | TGTGCCAGCAGCTTCGGGAGTTCCTTAACCTACGAGCAGTACTTC | CASSFGSSLTYEQYF
TRBJ1-2 | TRBV18 | . | once | TGTGCCAGCTCACCCGCCACAGGGCCTTATGGCTACACCTTC | CASSPATGPYGYTF
TRBJ1-2 | TRBV28 | . | . | TGTGCCAGCAGTTCCTCCGGGTTGGGGCATGGCTACACCTTC | CASSSSGLGHGYTF
TRBJ1-5 | TRBV27 | TRBD1 | . | TGTGCCAGCAGTTTGTCGGGACAGGGCCATCAGCCCCAGCATTTT | CASSLSGQGHQPQHF
TRBJ2-3 | TRBV6-5 | TRBD2 | . | TGTGCCAGCAGTAGCGGGGGATCAGATACGCAGTATTTT | CASSSGGSDTQYF
TRBJ2-5 | TRBV7-9 | TRBD1 | . | TGTGCCAGCAGCTTAGGCAGGGGGGAGACCCAGTACTTC | CASSLGRGETQYF
TRBJ1-1 | TRBV15 | . | few | TGTGCCACCAGCAGAGAGGGGGGCACTGAAGCTTTCTTT | CATSREGGTEAFF
TRBJ1-2 | TRBV9 | . | . | TGTGCCAGCAGCGAGGGGCAGAAGTATGGCTACACCTTC | CASSEGQKYGYTF
TRBJ1-5 | TRBV7-9 | . | . | TGTGCCAGCAGCGACCGGGCGGGATCTCAGCCCCAGCATTTT | CASSDRAGSQPQHF
TRBJ2-1 | TRBV9 | . | . | TGTGCCAGCAGCGTAGCGGGGGGCCCCCTCAATGAGCAGTTCTTC | CASSVAGGPLNEQFF
TRBJ1-6 | TRBV19 | . | once | TGTGCCAGTAGTATGCAGCAGGGAACCCTTTCACCCCTCCACTTT | CASSMQQGTLSPLHF
TRBJ1-5 | TRBV21-1 | . | . | TGTGCCAGCCCTAGCGGGGTTCAGGAGGCTCAGCCCCAGCATTTT | CASPSGVQEAQPQHF
TRBJ1-5 | TRBV5-1 | TRBD1 | . | TGCGCCAGCAGCTTGGCGGGGACAGGGGGCAATCAGCCCCAGCATTTT | CASSLAGTGGNQPQHF
TRBJ2-2 | TRBV19 | TRBD1 | . | TGTGCCAGTAGGAAGGGGGCAGGGTTATCCGGGGAGCTGTTTTTT | CASRKGAGLSGELFF
TRBJ1-3 | TRBV14 | TRBD1 | . | TGTGCCAGCAGCCGAAAGGACAGGGGAAGTACTGGAAACACCATATATTTT | CASSRKDRGSTGNTIYF
TRBJ1-1 | TRBV7-3 | TRBD1 | . | TGTGCCAGCAGCCTGGGACAGAGAGGTGGGAGTACTGAAGCTTTCTTT | CASSLGQRGGSTEAFF
TRBJ1-1 | TRBV11-2 | . | once | TGTGCCAGCAGCTTATCAGCGGGCACTGAAGCTTTCTTT | CASSLSAGTEAFF
TRBJ1-4 | TRBV5-6 | . | few | TGTGCCAGCAGCGCGGTCGCTCTTAGAAAGGAAAAACTGTTTTTT | CASSAVALRKEKLFF
TRBJ1-1 | TRBV11-2 | TRBD1 | . | TGTGCCAGCAGCTTAGTAGGGGGCGGTGAAGCTTTCTTT | CASSLVGGGEAFF
TRBJ2-3 | TRBV7-7 | TRBD1 | . | TGTGCTAGCAGCTTAGGGGCGAACAGGGGTACAGATACGCAGTATTTT | CASSLGANRGTDTQYF
TRBJ1-2 | TRBV29-1 | TRBD1 | . | TGCAGCGTCTGGGGGCAGGGGGCCTCCCTCCCATATGGCTACACCTTC | CSVWGQGASLPYGYTF
TRBJ1-1 | TRBV28 | . | . | TGTGCCAGCAGTTTAAGGACAGTCGACACTGAAGCTTTCTTT | CASSLRTVDTEAFF
TRBJ2-6 | TRBV7-9 | . | . | TGTGCCAGCAGCTCCTTACTAAATAGTTACTCTGGGGCCAACGTCCTGACTTTC | CASSSLLNSYSGANVLTF
TRBJ1-1 | TRBV28 | . | . | TGTGCCAGCAGCCCGACAGGACGCGGCACTGAAGCTTTCTTT | CASSPTGRGTEAFF
TRBJ2-5 | TRBV11-2 | TRBD2 | . | TGTGCCAGCAGCCCCGGACTAGCGGGGGGGCTAGAGACCCAGTACTTC | CASSPGLAGGLETQYF
TRBJ2-3 | TRBV7-9 | TRBD1 | . | TGTGCCAGCAGGGATACGACAGGGGGCGCAACAGATACGCAGTATTTT | CASRDTTGGATDTQYF
TRBJ1-2 | TRBV24-1 | . | . | TGTGCCACCAGTGATTATAGCGGCTGTCTAGATTACACCTTC | CATSDYSGCLDYTF
TRBJ1-1 | TRBV2 | . | . | TGTGCCAGCAGGGGCAGACTAAGACAGGTGGAGGTGAGAGACACTGAAGCTTTCTTT | CASRGRLRQVEVRDTEAFF
TRBJ1-6 | TRBV19 | TRBD1 | . | TGTGCCAGTAGTGCCGAGGACAGGGGCTACCCTTCACCCCTCCACTTT | CASSAEDRGYPSPLHF
TRBJ1-1 | TRBV3-1/TRBV3-2 | . | . | TGTGCCAGCAGCCTCTCACAGGGATGGGAGAACACTGAAGCTTTCTTT | CASSLSQGWENTEAFF
TRBJ1-1 | TRBV28 | TRBD1 | . | TGTGCCAGCAGTCCATTAATTTCCTACGCAGAAGGGGGCTTGAACACTGAAGCTTTCTTT | CASSPLISYAEGGLNTEAFF
TRBJ1-2 | TRBV18 | TRBD1 | . | TGTGCCAGCTCACAAACAGACAGGGGGAGGTATGGCTACACCTTC | CASSQTDRGRYGYTF
TRBJ2-7 | TRBV14 | TRBD2 | . | TGTGCCAGCAACCTAGCGGGGAGACAATACGAGCAGTACTTC | CASNLAGRQYEQYF
TRBJ1-1 | TRBV5-8 | . | . | TGTGCCAGCAGCTTGGATCGGGTTGAAGCTTTCTTT | CASSLDRVEAFF
TRBJ2-3 | TRBV5-1 | TRBD2 | . | TGCGCCAGCAGCTCGGGGGGGCGGAATACGCAGTATTTT | CASSSGGRNTQYF
TRBJ2-1 | TRBV4-2 | TRBD2 | once | TGTGCCAGCAGCCACCCCGGGACTAGCGAGGCTGAGCAGTTCTTC | CASSHPGTSEAEQFF
TRBJ1-2 | TRBV30 | TRBD1 | . | TGTGCCTGGAGCGTCAGTAGGGGGCTTAACTATGGCTACACCTTC | CAWSVSRGLNYGYTF
TRBJ1-1 | TRBV6-5 | . | . | TGTGCCAGCAGACTGACAGGAACCCTTGAAGCTTTCTTT | CASRLTGTLEAFF
TRBJ1-3 | TRBV5-1 | . | . | TGCGCCAGCAGCTTGTTTGGCAGGGACTCGAGCTCTGGAAACACCATATATTTT | CASSLFGRDSSSGNTIYF
TRBJ1-2 | TRBV2 | TRBD1 | . | TGTGCCAGCAGGAGTCAGGGGGCTGCTGGCTACACCTTC | CASRSQGAAGYTF
TRBJ1-1 | TRBV4-2 | TRBD1 | . | TGTGCCAGCAGCCAAGGGGACAGGGACTGCTTT | CASSQGDRDCF
TRBJ1-1 | TRBV5-3 | . | few | TGTGCCAGAAGCCCCGCCGGGGGAGGGAACACTGAAGCTTTCTTT | CARSPAGGGNTEAFF
TRBJ2-7 | TRBV14 | . | few | TGTGCCAGCAGCCAAGCCAGGCTTCCCTACGAGCAGTACTTC | CASSQARLPYEQYF